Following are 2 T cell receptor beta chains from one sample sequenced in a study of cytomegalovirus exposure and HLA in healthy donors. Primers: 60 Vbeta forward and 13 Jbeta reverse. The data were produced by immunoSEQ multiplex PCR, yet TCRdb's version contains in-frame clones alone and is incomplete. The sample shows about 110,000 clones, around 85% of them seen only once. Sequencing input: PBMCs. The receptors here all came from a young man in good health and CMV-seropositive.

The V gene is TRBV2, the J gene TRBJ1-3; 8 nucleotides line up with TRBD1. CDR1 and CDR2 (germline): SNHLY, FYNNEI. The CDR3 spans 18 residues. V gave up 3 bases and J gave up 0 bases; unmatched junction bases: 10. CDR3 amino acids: CASSDRTGKADSGNTIYF. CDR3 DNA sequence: TGTGCCAGCAGTGACCGGACAGGGAAAGCAGACTCTGGAAACACCATATATTTT.

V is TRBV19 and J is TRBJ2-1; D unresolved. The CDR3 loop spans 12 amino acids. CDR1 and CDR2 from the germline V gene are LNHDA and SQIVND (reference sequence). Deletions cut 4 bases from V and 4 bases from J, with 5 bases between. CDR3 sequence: CASSSGYNEQFF. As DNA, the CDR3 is TGTGCCAGTAGTAGCGGATACAATGAGCAGTTCTTC.